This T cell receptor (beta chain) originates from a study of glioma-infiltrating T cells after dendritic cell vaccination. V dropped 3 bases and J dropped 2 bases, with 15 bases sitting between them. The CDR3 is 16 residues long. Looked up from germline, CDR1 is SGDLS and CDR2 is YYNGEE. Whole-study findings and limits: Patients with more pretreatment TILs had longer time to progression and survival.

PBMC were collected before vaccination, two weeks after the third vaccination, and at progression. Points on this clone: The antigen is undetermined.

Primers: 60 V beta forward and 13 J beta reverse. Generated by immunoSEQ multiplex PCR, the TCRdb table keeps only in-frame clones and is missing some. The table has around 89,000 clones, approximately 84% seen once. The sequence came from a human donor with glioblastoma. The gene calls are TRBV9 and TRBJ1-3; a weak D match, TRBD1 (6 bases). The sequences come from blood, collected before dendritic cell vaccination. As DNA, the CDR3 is TGTGCCAGCAGCGGCAAGGGGGGGTGGACTGGAAACACCATATATTTT. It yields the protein CASSGKGGWTGNTIYF.